Listed here are 12 T cell receptor beta chains from one sample, sequenced in a study of blood T cells in healthy people across ages (dated by TCRdb to the mid-2010s). The library was produced with 5' RACE. Instrument on record: Illumina HiSeq 2500. A second PCR of about 6 to 11 cycles was performed with a sample-barcoded 5' primer and a J-beta primer mix. TCRdb took the public reads, trimmed them with fastp at Q25, ran MiXCR for clone calling and kept in-frame beta chains. Duplicate CDR3 protein sequences are folded into a single record with the most common DNA and genes. The sample yields 850,000 to 1,100,000 distinct CDR3 sequences; around two fifths were counted once. The ten most abundant clones make up less than 15% of the sample. Sequencing input: blood. The receptors originated from a man between 18 and 29 years old in good health.

This chain connects TRBV7-9 to TRBJ2-2; D remains unclear. The CDR3 has 15 amino acids. V shed 1 base and J shed 1 base, with 7 bases lying between them. CDR1 and CDR2 from the germline V gene are SEHNR and FQNEAQ (reference sequence). CDR3: CASSLGSGNTGELFF. The CDR3 DNA reads as TGTGCCAGCAGCTTAGGATCGGGGAACACCGGGGAGCTGTTTTTT. Variable domain in full (rest from reference TRBV7-9 and TRBJ2-2): DTGVSQNPRHKITKRGQNVTFRCDPISEHNRLYWYRQTLGQGPEFLTYFQNEAQLEKSRLLSDRFSAERPKGSFSTLEIQRTEQGDSAMYLCASSLGSGNTGELFFGEGSRLTVL.

This clonotype has more than one count but fewer than ten. V is TRBV20-1 and J is TRBJ2-3; a weak D match, TRBD1 (6 bases). V lost 5 bases and J 1 base, leaving 19 bases between the germline ends. This CDR3 comprises 16 residues. Germline loops: CDR1 DFQATT, CDR2 SNEGSKA (reference sequence). The CDR3 loop reads CSASDNLRGGTDTQYF. Here the CDR3 DNA reads TGCAGTGCTTCTGATAACCTCAGGGGTGGCACAGATACGCAGTATTTT.

This clonotype has a handful of counts. V gene TRBV20-1 combines with J gene TRBJ2-1, with TRBD2 matching over 10 bases. J lost 5 bases, V lost 5 bases, and 9 bases had no gene match. Germline V gene sequence: CDR1 DFQATT, CDR2 SNEGSKA (reference sequence). CDR3 length equals 15 residues. CDR3 coding DNA: TGCAGTGCTTCTATAACTAGCGGGGAGAACAATGAGCAGTTCTTC. Amino acids: CSASITSGENNEQFF.

About this clonotype itself: This may be a read error: a much more frequent sequence differs by one nucleotide. The rearrangement joins TRBV2 to TRBJ1-2; D not resolved. Germline CDR1 and CDR2: SNHLY and FYNNEI. CDR3 length: 13 amino acids. CDR3 in DNA: TGTGCCAGCGTCAGGAATCCTAACTATGGCTGCACCTTC. This gives the protein CASVRNPNYGCTF.

The chain is built from TRBV7-9 and TRBJ2-1; the D gene is possibly TRBD2 (6 bases). The DNA end favors TRBJ2-7, so the J call may be wrong. This CDR3 contains 15 residues. The germline V gene has CDR1 SEHNR and CDR2 FQNEAQ (reference sequence). The CDR3 sequence: CASRISVGGNNEQYF. The CDR3 DNA follows: TGTGCCAGCAGAATATCAGTGGGGGGTAACAATGAGCAGTACTTC.

The rearrangement joins TRBV12-3 or TRBV12-4 to TRBJ1-2; the D gene is possibly TRBD1 (5 bases). Trimming took off 8 bases at V and 4 bases at J, with 14 bases between the two ends. This CDR3 is 13 amino acids long. The CDR3 nucleotides are TGTGCCAGCGCCATTGCAAGGGGCTATGGCTACACCTTC. It yields the protein CASAIARGYGYTF.

This clonotype was counted a few times. The chain uses TRBV20-1 and TRBJ2-1; 10 positions match TRBD1. Germline V gene data show CDR1 as DFQATT and CDR2 as SNEGSKA (reference sequence). J lost 8 bases, V lost 4 bases, and 5 bases had no gene match. The CDR3 totals 13 residues. The DNA for the CDR3 is TGCAGTGCTAAGGGACAGGGGAGGGATGAGCAGTTCTTC. Residues: CSAKGQGRDEQFF.

This clonotype was seen ten or more times. The chain employs TRBV27 and TRBJ2-4; TRBD1 might be the D (5 bases). Between the trimmed V and J ends, which lost 2 bases and 0 bases, there was a span of 8 bases. Per the germline V gene, CDR1 is MNHEY and CDR2 is SMNVEV (reference sequence). The CDR3 is 15 amino acids. CDR3 sequence: CASSLRGIAKNIQYF. In DNA, the CDR3 is TGTGCCAGCAGTTTAAGGGGCATAGCCAAAAACATTCAGTACTTC.

The chain employs TRBV18 and TRBJ1-2, with TRBD1 as a possible D gene (6 bases). The CDR3 totals 14 residues. The ends were cut back, 3 bases at V and 4 bases at J, with 12 bases in the middle. The germline gives CDR1 KGHSH, CDR2 LQKENI. This chain's CDR3 is CASSPTGSSYGYTF. CDR3 in DNA: TGTGCCAGCTCACCCACAGGGAGCTCCTATGGCTACACCTTC.

The chain uses TRBV20-1 and TRBJ1-2; D is undetermined. Germline CDR1 is DFQATT and CDR2 is SNEGSKA (reference sequence). The V end lost 3 bases, the J end lost 4 bases, and 27 bases lay between the germline ends. CDR3 length: 18 residues. In nucleotides, the CDR3 is TGCAGTGCTAGTGTTAGTGGCAGTTACCTTAGAGTAGGCTATGGCTACACCTTC. It is translated as CSASVSGSYLRVGYGYTF.

This rearrangement joins TRBV7-3 to TRBJ2-3, with TRBD2 as a possible D gene (6 bases). V was pared by 5 bases and J by 4 bases, with 22 bases between. The V gene's germline CDR1 is SGHTA and CDR2 FQGTGA. This CDR3 is built from 17 residues. In nucleotides, the CDR3 is TGTGCCAGCAGCCCTAATGCTGGGGACTCAAAGGCAGATACGCAGTATTTT. Translation: CASSPNAGDSKADTQYF.

V usage is TRBV20-1 and J usage is TRBJ1-2; 7 bases line up with TRBD1. This CDR3 has 17 residues. V gave up 3 bases and J gave up 0 bases; unmatched junction bases: 13. The germline CDR1 and CDR2 sequences are DFQATT and SNEGSKA (reference sequence). This chain's CDR3 is CSARPSKTGRTNYGYTF. For the CDR3, the DNA is TGCAGTGCTAGGCCCTCCAAGACAGGGAGAACTAACTATGGCTACACCTTC.